This T cell receptor beta chain was sequenced during a study of glioma-infiltrating T cells after dendritic cell vaccination. The time point denotes: after dendritic cell vaccination, including at tumor progression/relapse. Measured with immunoSEQ multiplex PCR; TCRdb has only the in-frame clones, and not every one. The sample shows 100,000 or so clones, 90% of them seen only once. Germline CDR1 MNHNY, CDR2 SVGAGI (reference sequence). The CDR3 consists of 12 residues. Trimming cost V 7 bases and J 10 bases; bases outside gene matches: 5. Sequenced material: blood, taken after dendritic cell vaccination. J is TRBJ1-5 and V is TRBV6-6, with 9 bases aligning to TRBD1. The sequence was obtained from a human donor with glioblastoma. The CDR3 region has the DNA TGTGCCAGCACCCGGGACAGGGATCCCCAGCATTTT. Amino acids: CASTRDRDPQHF.